A single sample is the source of the 20 T cell receptor beta chains below, sequenced in a study of shared clonotypes between healthy human individuals. Data came from immunoSEQ multiplex PCR; TCRdb stores just in-frame clones and leaves some out. The top ten clones hold approximately 0.13% of a sample with roughly 2.4 million clones, approximately 96% of them seen once. Sequenced sample: naive CD4+ T cells sorted from blood. The sample's subset: CD45RA+ positively selected. These receptors all come from a young man in good health.

The genes are TRBV11-2 and TRBJ2-7; 13 bases are shared with TRBD2. The germline CDR1 and CDR2 sequences are SGHAT and FQNNGV. CDR3 length equals 17 residues. J gave up 3 bases and V 3 bases, and 8 bases lay outside the gene matches. The CDR3 protein is CASSLTSGRLSSYEQYF. CDR3 bases: TGTGCCAGCAGCTTGACTAGCGGGAGGCTTTCTAGCTACGAGCAGTACTTC.

V and J are TRBV29-1 and TRBJ1-1; D unresolved. Trimming pared 0 bases from V and 1 base from J, leaving 12 bases between. Germline CDR1 reads SQVTM; CDR2 reads ANQGSEA. The CDR3 has 15 amino acids. The CDR3 protein is CSVEDSPGWNTEAFF. CDR3 nucleotide sequence: TGCAGCGTTGAAGATAGTCCGGGTTGGAACACTGAAGCTTTCTTT. Combining the CDR3 with reference TRBV29-1 and TRBJ1-1 gives the whole variable domain SAVISQKPSRDICQRGTSLTIQCQVDSQVTMMFWYRQQPGQSLTLIATANQGSEATYESGFVIDKFPISRPNLTFSTLTVSNMSPEDSSIYLCSVEDSPGWNTEAFFGQGTRLTVV.

The chain couples TRBV6-5 to TRBJ2-1; 10 bases match TRBD2. CDR1 MNHEY and CDR2 SVGAGI come from the germline V gene. This CDR3 region has 15 residues. Germline trimming cut 0 bases from V and 8 bases from J; bases unmatched to any gene: 4. The CDR3 sequence: CASSYSGLAGDEQFF. CDR3 bases: TGTGCCAGCAGTTACTCGGGGCTAGCGGGAGATGAGCAGTTCTTC.

In the case of this clone: In the same sample, other DNA sequences code for this CDR3. The CDR3 bases are TGTGCCTGGACGACCGGTAGTGGAAACACCATATATTTT. This codes for CAWTTGSGNTIYF. The gene calls are TRBV30 and TRBJ1-3; D unresolved. The germline V gene encodes CDR1 GTSNPN and CDR2 SVGIG (reference sequence). The CDR3 sequence is 13 residues long. V was shortened by 4 bases and J by 3 bases, with 10 bases between the two germline ends. The whole variable domain, remainder taken from reference TRBV30 and TRBJ1-3, is SQTIHQWPATLVQPVGSPLSLECTVEGTSNPNLYWYRQAAGRGLQLLFYSVGIGQISSEVPQNLSASRPQDRQFILSSKKLLLSDSGFYLCAWTTGSGNTIYFGEGSWLTVV.

In its sample, this clone was seen once. The gene calls are TRBV29-1 and TRBJ2-1; the match to TRBD2 covers 16 bases. Trimming at V came to 3 bases and at J to 3 bases, leaving 5 bases not matched to a gene. Per the germline V gene, CDR1 is SQVTM and CDR2 is ANQGSEA. CDR3 size: 17 residues. The CDR3 DNA sequence: TGCAGCGTTGAGGGGGGACTAGCGGGAGGGCTCTACAATGAGCAGTTCTTC. Its translation: CSVEGGLAGGLYNEQFF.

This chain connects TRBV15 to TRBJ2-7; D not resolved. The CDR3 length is 16 residues. Germline V gives CDR1 LNHNV, CDR2 YYDKDF (reference sequence). Trimming took 0 bases from V and 5 from J, leaving 17 bases between them. For the CDR3, the DNA is TGTGCCACCAGCAGAGATATGGACCGACGCTCTCACGAGCAGTACTTC. This sequence encodes CATSRDMDRRSHEQYF.

CDR3 in DNA: TGTGCCAGCAGTTTTCATTCGACTAGCGCCAACTCCTACGAGCAGTACTTC. It translates to CASSFHSTSANSYEQYF. This chain connects TRBV27 to TRBJ2-7; the match to TRBD2 covers 8 bases. This CDR3 has 17 residues. With 3 bases clipped from V and 0 bases from J, the junction kept 10 bases outside the gene matches. CDR1 and CDR2 (germline): MNHEY, SMNVEV (reference sequence).

This chain connects TRBV5-1 to TRBJ2-3, with 8 bases that match TRBD2. CDR1 and CDR2 from the germline V gene are SGHRS and YFSETQ. The V gene end was trimmed by 0 bases and the J gene end by 1 base; junction bases not matched to a gene: 4. The CDR3 contains 16 residues. CDR3 coding DNA: TGCGCCAGCAGCTTGGGCGGGGGGCCGCGCACAGATACGCAGTATTTT. This translates into CASSLGGGPRTDTQYF.

Worth noting for this clone: Other DNA sequences of this sample code for an identical CDR3. The chain carries TRBV29-1 and TRBJ1-1, with no clear D. This CDR3 is built from 11 residues. CDR1 is SQVTM and CDR2 is ANQGSEA in the germline V gene. V was trimmed by 4 bases and J by 8 bases, leaving 11 bases between them. Here the CDR3 reads CSVVRATEAFF. DNA of the CDR3: TGCAGCGTTGTGAGGGCGACGGAAGCTTTCTTT. Based on the CDR3 plus reference TRBV29-1 and TRBJ1-1, the full variable domain is SAVISQKPSRDICQRGTSLTIQCQVDSQVTMMFWYRQQPGQSLTLIATANQGSEATYESGFVIDKFPISRPNLTFSTLTVSNMSPEDSSIYLCSVVRATEAFFGQGTRLTVV.

The gene calls are TRBV10-3 and TRBJ2-3, with no clear D. CDR1 is ENHRY and CDR2 is SYGVKD in the germline V gene. This CDR3 contains 13 residues. The V end lost 8 bases, the J end lost 3 bases, and 12 bases lay between the germline ends. Written as DNA, the CDR3 is TGTGCCATCCTATTGGACCTAACAGATACGCAGTATTTT. It codes for CAILLDLTDTQYF.

The CDR3 DNA reads as TGCGCCAGCAGCCAAAACAGGGTGGGGACGGGTACCGGGGAGCTGTTTTTT. The encoded protein is CASSQNRVGTGTGELFF. The chain carries TRBV4-3 and TRBJ2-2, with D perhaps TRBD1 (6 bases). The germline CDR1 and CDR2 sequences are LGHNA and YSLEER. V was pared by 2 bases and J by 5 bases, with 18 bases between. There are 17 residues in the CDR3.

The rearrangement uses TRBV18 and TRBJ1-1, with 8 positions matching TRBD1. Per germline, CDR1 KGHSH and CDR2 LQKENI. V lost 8 bases and J lost 1; bases outside the gene matches: 15. The CDR3 length is 17 residues. The CDR3 spells CASKTGQGVPPNTEAFF. The CDR3 bases are TGTGCCAGCAAAACCGGACAGGGTGTTCCGCCGAACACTGAAGCTTTCTTT.

The chain employs TRBV6-1 and TRBJ1-1; D not resolved. Deletions cut 1 base from V and 8 bases from J, with 11 bases between. In germline, CDR1 is MNHNS, CDR2 SASEGT. This CDR3 has 13 residues. The CDR3 DNA follows: TGTGCCAGCAGTGAAGTGTTTTCCCCCGAAGCTTTCTTT. Amino acids: CASSEVFSPEAFF.

The gene calls are TRBV10-3 and TRBJ1-5; 7 nucleotides match TRBD1. CDR3 length: 15 amino acids. Germline lookup yields CDR1 ENHRY and CDR2 SYGVKD. With V trimmed by 2 bases and J by 4 bases, 5 bases remained unmatched. The CDR3 DNA sequence: TGTGCCATCAGTGAGCGACGGGACAGTAATCAGCCCCAGCATTTT. Protein sequence: CAISERRDSNQPQHF.

This chain links TRBV30 with TRBJ1-2; D call uncertain. Germline V lookup: CDR1 GTSNPN, CDR2 SVGIG (reference sequence). The CDR3 runs to 15 residues. Deletions cut 2 bases from V and 1 base from J, with 14 bases between. The CDR3 sequence is CAWSHGRSNNYGYTF. Written as DNA, the CDR3 is TGTGCCTGGAGTCACGGGAGGTCGAATAACTATGGCTACACCTTC.

V gene TRBV5-5 combines with J gene TRBJ2-1, with 7 nucleotides matching TRBD2. Germline V gene lookup returns CDR1 SGHKS and CDR2 YYEKEE (reference sequence). Trimming removed 6 bases from V and 6 bases from J; junction bases left unmatched: 6. This CDR3 contains 13 residues. The CDR3 sequence is CASNRLARNEQFF. CDR3 coding DNA: TGTGCCAGCAACCGACTAGCTCGCAATGAGCAGTTCTTC.

The chain carries TRBV27 and TRBJ1-3; unclear D gene. There are 13 residues in the CDR3. V lost 4 bases, J lost 4 bases, and 8 bases lay in between. Germline values: CDR1 MNHEY, CDR2 SMNVEV (reference sequence). In DNA form, the CDR3 reads TGTGCCAGCAGTTCCCCCCCAGGAAACACCATATATTTT. This translates into CASSSPPGNTIYF.

The chain links TRBV6-1 to TRBJ1-6; 9 bases fit TRBD1. Germline V gives CDR1 MNHNS, CDR2 SASEGT. The CDR3 loop spans 14 amino acids. The V gene end was trimmed by 11 bases and the J gene end by 10 bases; junction bases not matched to a gene: 12. The CDR3 bases are TGTGCCTCCGAGGATGGGACAGGGCGCTCACCCCTCCACTTT. Translated: CASEDGTGRSPLHF.

This chain uses TRBV5-6 with TRBJ1-5, with a weak D call TRBD1 (6 bases). In germline, CDR1 is SGHDT, CDR2 YYEEEE. The CDR3 loop spans 15 amino acids. V lost 1 base and J lost 5, with 13 bases in between. The CDR3 coding sequence is TGTGCCAGCAGCTTGTTGGACAGATACGATCAGCCCCAGCATTTT. It yields the protein CASSLLDRYDQPQHF.

The chain has TRBV9 and TRBJ2-3; D gene ambiguous. The CDR3 length is 17 residues. V was pared by 2 bases and J by 0 bases, with 16 bases between. The germline gives CDR1 SGDLS, CDR2 YYNGEE. The CDR3 loop is CASSVGRLYYSTDTQYF. The CDR3 DNA sequence: TGTGCCAGCAGCGTCGGCAGGTTGTATTATAGCACAGATACGCAGTATTTT. The complete variable domain, with remaining parts taken from reference TRBV9 and TRBJ2-3, reads DSGVTQTPKHLITATGQRVTLRCSPRSGDLSVYWYQQSLDQGLQFLIQYYNGEERAKGNILERFSAQQFPDLHSELNLSSLELGDSALYFCASSVGRLYYSTDTQYFGPGTRLTVL.